This entry lists 11 T cell receptor beta chains sequenced from one sample in a study of OX40 agonist ivuxolimab in advanced cancers. Profiling relied on immunoSEQ multiplex PCR, and the TCRdb table lists in-frame clones only, not all of them. The table has more than 20,000 clones, around 85% seen once. The sample was CD4+ or CD8+ T cells sorted from blood, taken in a trial of the OX40 agonist ivuxolimab. The source is an adult with an advanced solid tumor such as melanoma, head and neck, liver or kidney cancer.

J is TRBJ2-1 and V is TRBV27; no reliable D call. This CDR3 has 16 residues. The germline V gene encodes CDR1 MNHEY and CDR2 SMNVEV (reference sequence). With 0 bases removed from V and 0 bases from J, the gap between germline ends came to 9 bases. CDR3 loop: CASSLSQMSSYNEQFF. The CDR3, as DNA: TGTGCCAGCAGTTTATCACAGATGAGCTCCTACAATGAGCAGTTCTTC.

The rearrangement links TRBV7-8 to TRBJ2-2; possibly TRBD2 for D (5 bases). The CDR3 spans 13 residues. Germline CDR1 is SGHVS and CDR2 is FQNEAQ. Trimming removed 7 bases from V and 6 bases from J, with 12 bases in between. Here the CDR3 DNA reads TGTGCCAGCAACCTGAAGGGAGCCGGGGAGCTGTTTTTT. It translates to CASNLKGAGELFF.

This chain connects TRBV19 to TRBJ2-3, with D uncertain. V was shortened by 2 bases and J by 5 bases, with 11 bases between the two germline ends. The CDR3 contains 14 residues. In germline, CDR1 is LNHDA, CDR2 SQIVND (reference sequence). For the CDR3, the DNA is TGTGCCAGTAGTATAAGACTTAATGGAGATACGCAGTATTTT. Its translation: CASSIRLNGDTQYF.

The chain recombines TRBV14 with TRBJ2-7; D call uncertain. The V gene lost 5 bases and the J gene lost 2 bases, with 10 bases spanning the gap. Germline V gives CDR1 SGHDN, CDR2 FVKESK. This CDR3 is 13 amino acids long. This CDR3 reads CASSSRAPYEQYF. The CDR3 nucleotides are TGTGCCAGCAGCTCCCGGGCCCCCTACGAGCAGTACTTC.

The rearrangement uses TRBV28 and TRBJ2-1, with 9 positions matching TRBD2. The CDR3 runs 15 residues. Germline loops: CDR1 MDHEN, CDR2 SYDVKM. V lost 5 bases, J lost 8 bases, and 10 bases stayed unmatched. This CDR3 is CASSPSGTSGDEQFF. CDR3 in DNA: TGTGCCAGCAGTCCTAGCGGGACCTCTGGGGATGAGCAGTTCTTC. The whole variable domain, filled in from reference TRBV28 and TRBJ2-1, reads DVKVTQSSRYLVKRTGEKVFLECVQDMDHENMFWYRQDPGLGLRLIYFSYDVKMKEKGDIPEGYSVSREKKERFSLILESASTNQTSMYLCASSPSGTSGDEQFFGPGTRLTVL.

This sequence joins TRBV28 and TRBJ2-7; 8 positions match TRBD1. The CDR3 length is 14 residues. The V segment lost 7 bases and the J segment 3 bases; nucleotides outside the gene matches: 8. CDR1 is MDHEN, CDR2 SYDVKM, per germline. The CDR3 coding sequence is TGTGCCAGCACCCAGGACAGGGCGATCTACGAGCAGTACTTC. The encoded protein is CASTQDRAIYEQYF.

In its sample, this clone was seen a few times. The V gene is TRBV5-5, the J gene TRBJ1-1; D is ambiguous. Germline CDR1 and CDR2: SGHKS and YYEKEE (reference sequence). The CDR3 sequence is 13 residues long. V lost 3 bases and J 1 base, leaving 7 bases between the germline ends. The CDR3 coding sequence is TGTGCCAGCAGCTCCACACCGAACACTGAAGCTTTCTTT. Its protein product is CASSSTPNTEAFF.

V usage is TRBV7-6 and J usage is TRBJ2-1, with 7 positions matching TRBD2. Trimming cost V 2 bases and J 7 bases; bases outside gene matches: 2. Germline CDR1 is SGHVS and CDR2 is FNYEAQ. The CDR3 is 13 residues long. CDR3 nucleotides: TGTGCCAGCAGCTTATTGCGGGAGAATGAGCAGTTCTTC. The encoded protein is CASSLLRENEQFF.

V and J are TRBV7-2 and TRBJ2-3; 7 bases fit TRBD1. V shed 2 bases, J shed 4 bases, and the junction held 6 bases outside the gene matches. The CDR3 length is 15 residues. CDR1 and CDR2 from the germline V gene are SGHTA and FQGNSA. The CDR3 sequence: CASSLRDSGSDTQYF. CDR3 DNA sequence: TGTGCCAGCAGCTTAAGGGACAGTGGGTCAGATACGCAGTATTTT.

This chain joins TRBV7-9 and TRBJ2-5; D gene ambiguous. This CDR3 has 14 amino acids. CDR1 is SEHNR, CDR2 FQNEAQ, per germline (reference sequence). Trimming pared 2 bases from V and 1 base from J, leaving 8 bases between. The CDR3 DNA reads TGTGCCAGCAGCTTAAGTGGCAGCCAAGAGACCCAGTACTTC. It is translated as CASSLSGSQETQYF.

Comment on this clone: Within the sample, other DNA sequences also encode this same CDR3. V is TRBV14 and J is TRBJ2-3, with D tentatively TRBD2 (6 bases). This CDR3 is built from 14 residues. Germline V gene lookup returns CDR1 SGHDN and CDR2 FVKESK. Trimming pared 0 bases from V and 10 bases from J, leaving 14 bases between. CDR3 nucleotides: TGTGCCAGCAGCCAAGAGGCAGCTAGCGAGGCGCAGTATTTT. The encoded protein is CASSQEAASEAQYF.